The 6 T cell receptor beta chains reported below all come from one sample, sequenced in a study of cytomegalovirus exposure and HLA in healthy donors. The primer mix had 60 Vbeta and 13 Jbeta primers. Only in-frame clones appear in the TCRdb table, and some are missing; sequencing was by immunoSEQ multiplex PCR. The sample lists 120,000 or so clones, about 84% seen once, with more than 3% in the top ten. The sample consisted of PBMCs. Every receptor here comes from a man aged 18 to 30 in good health and CMV-seropositive.

The rearrangement joins TRBV19 to TRBJ1-5, with 7 bases that match TRBD1. Germline trimming cut 6 bases from V and 4 bases from J; bases unmatched to any gene: 6. This CDR3 comprises 14 residues. CDR1 and CDR2 (germline): LNHDA, SQIVND (reference sequence). The CDR3 DNA follows: TGTGCCAGTAGCCTGACAGGGATAAATCAGCCCCAGCATTTT. This encodes CASSLTGINQPQHF. Complete variable domain (other parts from reference TRBV19 and TRBJ1-5): DGGITQSPKYLFRKEGQNVTLSCEQNLNHDAMYWYRQDPGQGLRLIYYSQIVNDFQKGDIAEGYSVSREKKESFPLTVTSAQKNPTAFYLCASSLTGINQPQHFGDGTRLSIL.

This rearrangement joins TRBV4-2 to TRBJ2-7, with D hard to call. The V gene's germline CDR1 is LGHNA and CDR2 YNFKEQ. CDR3 size: 15 residues. V lost 0 bases, J lost 5 bases, and 14 bases lay in between. The CDR3 bases are TGTGCCAGCAGCCAAGATACCAACCGGGTGGACGAGCAGTACTTC. Protein product: CASSQDTNRVDEQYF.

This sequence joins TRBV5-8 and TRBJ2-1; D is ambiguous. Germline CDR1 and CDR2: SGHTS and YDEGEE. This CDR3 is built from 16 residues. Trimming removed 4 bases from V and 0 bases from J, with 14 bases in between. This chain's CDR3 is CASSPIRLSSYNEQFF. The DNA of the CDR3 is TGTGCCAGCAGCCCCATCCGACTGAGCTCCTACAATGAGCAGTTCTTC.

J is TRBJ1-3 and V is TRBV6-5; tentative D call: TRBD1 (5 bases). V shed 2 bases and J shed 4 bases, with 15 bases lying between them. CDR1 and CDR2 from the germline V gene are MNHEY and SVGAGI. The CDR3 sequence is 16 residues long. The CDR3 DNA follows: TGTGCCAGCAGTTACGGCCCCCAGGGTAGCGGAAACACCATATATTTT. Encoded protein: CASSYGPQGSGNTIYF.

The chain couples TRBV9 to TRBJ1-1; a weak D match, TRBD1 (6 bases). Germline V gene lookup returns CDR1 SGDLS and CDR2 YYNGEE. V gave up 3 bases and J gave up 0 bases, with 15 bases separating them. The CDR3 loop spans 16 amino acids. The CDR3 DNA reads as TGTGCCAGCAGCGGAGGGGGACGCATGATGAACACTGAAGCTTTCTTT. It specifies CASSGGGRMMNTEAFF.

As DNA, the CDR3 is TGTGCCAGCAGCTTATTAAACACCGGGGAGCTGTTTTTT. It is translated as CASSLLNTGELFF. The chain employs TRBV7-6 and TRBJ2-2; no definite D call. Trimming left V 2 bases short and J 2 bases short, with 3 bases between. CDR3 length: 13 amino acids. The germline V gene encodes CDR1 SGHVS and CDR2 FNYEAQ. Full variable domain (rest looked up from reference TRBV7-6 and TRBJ2-2): GAGVSQSPRYKVTKRGQDVALRCDPISGHVSLYWYRQALGQGPEFLTYFNYEAQQDKSGLPNDRFSAERPEGSISTLTIQRTEQRDSAMYRCASSLLNTGELFFGEGSRLTVL.